The 27 T cell receptor beta chains below come from one sample, sequenced in a study of T cell responses to AZD1222 COVID-19 vaccine. Profiling relied on immunoSEQ multiplex PCR, and the TCRdb table lists in-frame clones only, not all of them. The sample shows about 160,000 clones, 85% to 90% of them seen only once. Sequenced material: peripheral blood, taken 28 days after the second AZD1222 dose. These receptors were collected from an adult who received the AZD1222 COVID-19 vaccine.

The V gene is TRBV19, the J gene TRBJ1-1, with D hard to call. Germline lookup yields CDR1 LNHDA and CDR2 SQIVND (reference sequence). This CDR3 is 14 amino acids long. V lost 7 bases, J lost 0 bases, and 12 bases lay in between. The CDR3 coding sequence is TGTGCCAGTACCCTAAGGACGGTGAACACTGAAGCTTTCTTT. It specifies CASTLRTVNTEAFF.

The chain combines TRBV30 with TRBJ1-5; 7 nucleotides agree with TRBD1. The CDR3 runs 13 residues. From germline, CDR1 is GTSNPN and CDR2 SVGIG (reference sequence). Trimming cost V 6 bases and J 4 bases; bases outside gene matches: 6. The CDR3: CACSWDSNQPQHF. CDR3 bases: TGTGCCTGCTCTTGGGACAGTAATCAGCCCCAGCATTTT.

CDR3 nucleotide sequence: TGCGCCAGCAGCTTGGACCATAGCTCCTACAATGAGCAGTTCTTC. Amino acids: CASSLDHSSYNEQFF. The chain is built from TRBV5-1 and TRBJ2-1; no firm D call. V lost 0 bases, J lost 0 bases, and 7 bases lay in between. The CDR3 has 15 amino acids. Looked up from germline, CDR1 is SGHRS and CDR2 is YFSETQ.

This CDR3 is CASRAGTVITPLHF. The CDR3, as DNA: TGTGCCAGCAGGGCAGGGACCGTCATAACACCCCTCCACTTT. The rearrangement joins TRBV28 to TRBJ1-6, with D perhaps TRBD1 (5 bases). CDR3 length: 14 amino acids. Germline CDR1 reads MDHEN; CDR2 reads SYDVKM. V was pared by 6 bases and J by 11 bases, with 17 bases between.

The chain joins TRBV6-5 to TRBJ1-2, with 8 bases lining up with TRBD1. The CDR3 extends over 14 amino acids. Trimming removed 8 bases from V and 4 bases from J; junction bases left unmatched: 9. The V gene's germline CDR1 is MNHEY and CDR2 SVGAGI. In DNA, the CDR3 is TGTGCCAGCCGGTTGACAGGGGTGGGCTATGGCTACACCTTC. It specifies CASRLTGVGYGYTF.

V gene TRBV4-3 combines with J gene TRBJ2-7, with 9 bases identical to TRBD1. This CDR3 contains 16 residues. Germline loops: CDR1 LGHNA, CDR2 YSLEER. The junction had 7 bases not matched to a gene; V was cut back by 4 bases and J by 0 bases. This CDR3 is CASSRGGTGSSYEQYF. CDR3 nucleotides: TGCGCCAGCAGCCGTGGAGGGACAGGGAGCTCCTACGAGCAGTACTTC.

The rearrangement joins TRBV7-9 to TRBJ1-4; D may be TRBD1 (6 bases). The ends were cut back, 5 bases at V and 4 bases at J, with 17 bases in the middle. The CDR3 has 16 residues. From germline, CDR1 is SEHNR and CDR2 FQNEAQ (reference sequence). The CDR3 region has the DNA TGTGCCAGCAGCCGAGACAGGCCGAGGAGTAATGAAAAACTGTTTTTT. Residues: CASSRDRPRSNEKLFF.

This clone has just one count. This CDR3 is CATTGQRGGSYNEQFF. CDR3 in DNA: TGTGCCACCACCGGACAGCGGGGGGGCTCCTACAATGAGCAGTTCTTC. The chain has TRBV15 and TRBJ2-1, with TRBD2 matching over 10 bases. The J segment lost 0 bases and the V segment lost 7 bases, leaving 6 bases of the junction unmatched. The CDR3 has 16 residues. Germline lookup yields CDR1 LNHNV and CDR2 YYDKDF (reference sequence).

This clone was counted once. The genes are TRBV19 and TRBJ1-2, with D perhaps TRBD1 (5 bases). The CDR3 runs to 16 residues. The germline V gene has CDR1 LNHDA and CDR2 SQIVND (reference sequence). Trimming pared 5 bases from V and 3 bases from J, leaving 19 bases between. The CDR3 DNA sequence: TGTGCCAGTAGTTCTGAGATGGGGGACCTACACTATGGCTACACCTTC. It specifies CASSSEMGDLHYGYTF.

The CDR3 nucleotides are TGTGCCAGCAGCCAAGATCTTACCGGGCATCCTTCTACGCCGGGTTCACCCCTCCACTTT. Protein product: CASSQDLTGHPSTPGSPLHF. The chain has TRBV3-1 (or the pseudogene TRBV3-2) and TRBJ1-6; D not resolved. Trimming removed 0 bases at V and 9 bases at J, with 27 bases between. This CDR3 has 20 residues. Germline CDR1 LGHDT, CDR2 YNNKEL (reference sequence).

This chain links TRBV6-5 with TRBJ1-2; D not resolved. Trimming pared 0 bases from V and 2 bases from J, leaving 10 bases between. The CDR3 runs to 15 residues. Germline CDR1 is MNHEY and CDR2 is SVGAGI. The CDR3 region is CASSYSGLQNYGYTF. Here the CDR3 DNA reads TGTGCCAGCAGTTACTCGGGCCTGCAAAACTATGGCTACACCTTC.

This clone was recorded a few times. The chain carries TRBV6-4 and TRBJ2-3, with D maybe TRBD2 (6 bases). This CDR3 contains 14 residues. The V gene lost 2 bases and the J gene lost 0 bases, with 6 bases spanning the gap. CDR1 and CDR2 from the germline V gene are MRHNA and SNTAGT. The CDR3 is CASSDGTSTDTQYF. CDR3 nucleotides: TGTGCCAGCAGTGACGGGACTAGCACAGATACGCAGTATTTT.

The chain joins TRBV29-1 to TRBJ1-1, with unresolved D. The CDR3 runs 13 residues. Per germline, CDR1 SQVTM and CDR2 ANQGSEA. V dropped 4 bases and J dropped 0 bases, with 9 bases sitting between them. As DNA, the CDR3 is TGCAGCGTTGTTCGGAGCATGAACACTGAAGCTTTCTTT. Translating it yields CSVVRSMNTEAFF.

The chain carries TRBV18 and TRBJ2-5, with D possibly TRBD2 on 6 matching bases. Trimming shortened V by 2 bases and J by 2 bases, and 9 bases separated the two germline ends. This CDR3 is built from 14 residues. Germline V gene sequence: CDR1 KGHSH, CDR2 LQKENI. The CDR3 is CASSPWRGQETQYF. CDR3 sequence (DNA): TGTGCCAGCTCACCATGGCGGGGTCAAGAGACCCAGTACTTC.

The gene calls are TRBV6-6 and TRBJ1-5; D uncertain. CDR3 length: 15 amino acids. Trimming pared 5 bases from V and 2 bases from J, leaving 13 bases between. Looked up from germline, CDR1 is MNHNY and CDR2 is SVGAGI (reference sequence). Here the CDR3 DNA reads TGTGCCAGCAGTCCGGGAGGAACGGGCAATCAGCCCCAGCATTTT. Its translation is CASSPGGTGNQPQHF.

V is TRBV2 and J is TRBJ1-1, with a possible D match to TRBD1 (5 bases). This CDR3 comprises 12 residues. Germline CDR1 SNHLY, CDR2 FYNNEI. V lost 7 bases and J lost 8, with 14 bases in between. CDR3 nucleotide sequence: TGTGCCAGCAAAGGGGACGGACTGGAAGCTTTCTTT. Translation gives CASKGDGLEAFF. The entire variable domain, with the rest obtained from reference TRBV2 and TRBJ1-1, is as follows: EPEVTQTPSHQVTQMGQEVILRCVPISNHLYFYWYRQILGQKVEFLVSFYNNEISEKSEIFDDQFSVERPDGSNFTLKIRSTKLEDSAMYFCASKGDGLEAFFGQGTRLTVV.

The CDR3 is CASSFRGLRETNSPLHF. CDR3 in DNA: TGTGCCAGCAGTTTCAGGGGGCTTAGAGAGACCAATTCACCCCTCCACTTT. The chain has TRBV27 and TRBJ1-6; TRBD1 aligns across 8 bases. The germline CDR1 and CDR2 sequences are MNHEY and SMNVEV (reference sequence). J gave up 7 bases and V 3 bases, and 11 bases lay outside the gene matches. The CDR3 contains 17 residues.

This clone was detected once. The chain combines TRBV6-4 with TRBJ2-2, with a possible D match to TRBD2 (6 bases). Germline V gives CDR1 MRHNA, CDR2 SNTAGT. The V end lost 6 bases, the J end lost 7 bases, and 15 bases lay between the germline ends. The CDR3 sequence is 14 residues long. The CDR3 DNA is TGTGCCAGCAGCGATCGGCGGGGTAACGGGGAGCTGTTTTTT. This translates into CASSDRRGNGELFF.

The chain carries TRBV30 and TRBJ1-1; no firm D call. CDR3 length: 12 amino acids. Trimming stripped 4 bases from V and 4 bases from J, with 10 bases between. The germline V gene has CDR1 GTSNPN and CDR2 SVGIG (reference sequence). CDR3 protein: CAWTGELTEAFF. The CDR3 DNA follows: TGTGCCTGGACCGGGGAGCTCACTGAAGCTTTCTTT.

V is TRBV18 and J is TRBJ2-1, with D unclear. Trimming removed 0 bases at V and 0 bases at J, with 15 bases between. CDR1 KGHSH and CDR2 LQKENI come from the germline V gene. There are 18 residues in the CDR3. CDR3 protein: CASSPPNARPNSYNEQFF. The CDR3 region has the DNA TGTGCCAGCTCACCACCGAATGCTCGGCCTAACTCCTACAATGAGCAGTTCTTC. The variable domain in full, with the rest retrieved from reference TRBV18 and TRBJ2-1, is NAGVMQNPRHLVRRRGQEARLRCSPMKGHSHVYWYRQLPEEGLKFMVYLQKENIIDESGMPKERFSAEFPKEGPSILRIQQVVRGDSAAYFCASSPPNARPNSYNEQFFGPGTRLTVL.

This clone was counted once. V is TRBV7-9 and J is TRBJ2-7, with TRBD2 matching over 7 bases. After removal of 0 bases from V and 7 bases from J, the junction contained 3 bases not matched to a gene. The germline gives CDR1 SEHNR, CDR2 FQNEAQ (reference sequence). The CDR3 is made up of 13 amino acids. CDR3 protein: CASSLARGNEQYF. As DNA, the CDR3 is TGTGCCAGCAGCTTAGCGCGGGGGAATGAGCAGTACTTC.

V and J are TRBV5-1 and TRBJ2-6; D might be TRBD2 (6 bases). Trimming removed 0 bases at V and 4 bases at J, with 11 bases between. This CDR3 has 16 residues. The germline CDR1 and CDR2 sequences are SGHRS and YFSETQ. For the CDR3, the DNA is TGCGCCAGCAGCTTGGCCCGGGGGTCCGGGGCCAACGTCCTGACTTTC. This sequence encodes CASSLARGSGANVLTF.

V and J are TRBV5-1 and TRBJ1-1, with D unclear. The CDR3 has 14 amino acids. The V and J ends lost 0 bases and 0 bases respectively, with 6 bases between them. CDR1 and CDR2 from the germline V gene are SGHRS and YFSETQ. CDR3 region: CASSLVQMNTEAFF. In DNA, the CDR3 is TGCGCCAGCAGCTTGGTACAGATGAACACTGAAGCTTTCTTT.

The chain combines TRBV30 with TRBJ1-1; weak D call: TRBD1 (5 bases). V dropped 5 bases and J dropped 4 bases, with 17 bases sitting between them. Germline V gene sequence: CDR1 GTSNPN, CDR2 SVGIG (reference sequence). This CDR3 comprises 14 residues. The CDR3 is CAWGGVAGSTEAFF. CDR3 bases: TGTGCCTGGGGGGGGGTTGCGGGTAGCACTGAAGCTTTCTTT.

On this clone: A read error may produce the germline difference seen at one junction end. The chain combines TRBV4-2 with TRBJ1-1; 7 nucleotides agree with TRBD1. In germline, CDR1 is LGHNA, CDR2 YNFKEQ. The CDR3 extends over 14 amino acids. The CDR3 region is CASSHRQGRTAAFF. The CDR3 bases are TGTGCCAGCAGCCACCGACAGGGCCGCACTGCAGCTTTCTTT.

V gene TRBV11-2 combines with J gene TRBJ2-5; D not certain. Germline V gene sequence: CDR1 SGHAT, CDR2 FQNNGV. Trimming removed 3 bases from V and 2 bases from J, with 13 bases in between. CDR3 length equals 15 residues. The CDR3 here is CASSLSRPPQETQYF. In DNA form, the CDR3 reads TGTGCCAGCAGCTTGTCCAGGCCACCTCAAGAGACCCAGTACTTC.

The chain uses TRBV19 and TRBJ2-3; the D gene is possibly TRBD2 (5 bases). Germline V CDR1 and CDR2: LNHDA, SQIVND (reference sequence). There are 14 residues in the CDR3. CDR3 sequence (DNA): TGTGCTACAATCCGGAGGCAGAGGACAGATACGCAGTATTTT. Its protein product is CATIRRQRTDTQYF. Based on the CDR3 plus reference TRBV19 and TRBJ2-3, the full variable domain is DGGITQSPKYLFRKEGQNVTLSCEQNLNHDAMYWYRQDPGQGLRLIYYSQIVNDFQKGDIAEGYSVSREKKESFPLTVTSAQKNPTAFYLCATIRRQRTDTQYFGPGTRLTVL.